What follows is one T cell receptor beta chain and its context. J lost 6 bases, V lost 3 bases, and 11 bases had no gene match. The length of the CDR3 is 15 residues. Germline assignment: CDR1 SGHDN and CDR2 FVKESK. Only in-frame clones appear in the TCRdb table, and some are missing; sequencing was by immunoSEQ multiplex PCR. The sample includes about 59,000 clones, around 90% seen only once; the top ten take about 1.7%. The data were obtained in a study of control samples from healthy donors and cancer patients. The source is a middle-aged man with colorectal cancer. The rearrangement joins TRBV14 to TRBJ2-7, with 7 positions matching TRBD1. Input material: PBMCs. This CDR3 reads CASSHPTGSLSEQYF. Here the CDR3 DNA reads TGTGCCAGCAGCCACCCGACAGGGTCCTTATCCGAGCAGTACTTC.